Shown below are 20 T cell receptor beta chains from a single sample sequenced in a study of post-analysis software for immune sequencing data. Study-wide points: Five TRBV segments, including TRBV5-6, TRBV5-1 and TRBV20-1, were more frequent in patients than controls.

Unique molecular identifiers had been added to the TCR beta cDNA libraries. A single record per CDR3 protein comes from TCRdb applying MiXCR to the PCR reads. Of hundreds of thousands of distinct CDR3 sequences listed, roughly three fifths are singletons. These receptors are not linked to any known antigen. What was sequenced was blood. The receptors come from a girl aged 2 to 9 with multiple sclerosis.

The sample holds a few counts of this clonotype. The CDR3 region has the DNA TGTGCCAGCAGCCCCGCAGGACTAGCGGGAGCCTACGAGCAGTACTTC. It yields the protein CASSPAGLAGAYEQYF. This rearrangement joins TRBV7-2 to TRBJ2-7; the match to TRBD2 covers 13 bases. The CDR3 loop spans 16 amino acids. The germline gives CDR1 SGHTA, CDR2 FQGNSA. Germline trimming cut 5 bases from V and 2 bases from J; bases unmatched to any gene: 6.

This clonotype was seen only once. The rearrangement uses TRBV6-1 and TRBJ2-7; no definite D call. The J call could be wrong; TRBJ2-5 is a better fit for the DNA end. Germline CDR1 MNHNS, CDR2 SASEGT. This CDR3 contains 16 residues. CDR3 bases: TGTGCCAGCAGTTTAATCCAGGACCCCTCTGGGGAGACCCAGTACTTC. Protein: CASSLIQDPSGETQYF.

CDR3 nucleotide sequence: TGTGCCAGCAGCTTAGCCTTACGAGGGGCGGAAGGCTACACCTTC. Translating it yields CASSLALRGAEGYTF. V and J are TRBV7-2 and TRBJ1-2, with D possibly matching TRBD1 (5 bases). In germline, CDR1 is SGHTA, CDR2 FQGNSA. V lost 0 bases and J 8 bases, leaving 16 bases between the germline ends. The CDR3 covers 15 residues.

The chain is built from TRBV29-1 and TRBJ2-5, with TRBD2 identical over 7 bases. The J segment lost 1 base and the V segment lost 3 bases, leaving 5 bases of the junction unmatched. This CDR3 has 14 amino acids. Germline V lookup: CDR1 SQVTM, CDR2 ANQGSEA. CDR3 region: CSVDMRGTQETQYF. CDR3 nucleotides: TGCAGCGTTGACATGCGGGGGACCCAAGAGACCCAGTACTTC.

V is TRBV9 and J is TRBJ2-5; D not resolved. Between the trimmed V and J ends, which lost 0 bases and 5 bases, there was a span of 11 bases. Germline loops: CDR1 SGDLS, CDR2 YYNGEE. The CDR3 has 14 residues. This CDR3 is CASSVVGTPETQYF. In DNA form, the CDR3 reads TGTGCCAGCAGCGTAGTTGGTACCCCGGAGACCCAGTACTTC.

The rearrangement links TRBV7-2 to TRBJ1-2, with 10 positions matching TRBD1. This CDR3 has 15 amino acids. Germline V gene lookup returns CDR1 SGHTA and CDR2 FQGNSA. The ends lost 4 bases at V and 0 bases at J; junction bases unmatched: 2. CDR3 DNA: TGTGCCAGCAGCTACGGACAGGGGGCTAACTATGGCTACACCTTC. This encodes CASSYGQGANYGYTF.

This chain joins TRBV20-1 and TRBJ2-7, with 7 positions matching TRBD1. The ends lost 4 bases at V and 2 bases at J; junction bases unmatched: 5. CDR1 DFQATT and CDR2 SNEGSKA come from the germline V gene (reference sequence). The CDR3 loop spans 13 amino acids. The CDR3 DNA reads as TGCAGTGCTACCCACAGGGGTGCCTACGAGCAGTACTTC. This encodes CSATHRGAYEQYF.

The gene calls are TRBV12-3 or TRBV12-4 and TRBJ1-2, with 11 bases fitting TRBD1. The CDR3 length is 14 residues. Germline trimming cut 6 bases from V and 7 bases from J; bases unmatched to any gene: 7. The CDR3 sequence is CASRVGQGALGYTF. CDR3 sequence (DNA): TGTGCCAGCAGGGTAGGACAGGGGGCGCTTGGCTACACCTTC.

The genes are TRBV7-9 and TRBJ2-1; 7 positions match TRBD2. The V and J ends lost 3 bases and 4 bases, in that order; junction bases with no gene match: 12. Germline V gene sequence: CDR1 SEHNR, CDR2 FQNEAQ (reference sequence). The CDR3 loop spans 17 amino acids. CDR3 residues: CASSFQKSLAVYNEQFF. The DNA of the CDR3 is TGTGCCAGCAGCTTCCAAAAGTCTCTAGCGGTATACAATGAGCAGTTCTTC.

J is TRBJ2-2 and V is TRBV5-1, with D perhaps assigned TRBD1 or TRBD2 (5 bases each). The germline gives CDR1 SGHRS, CDR2 YFSETQ. The CDR3 has 16 residues. The V end lost 4 bases, the J end lost 2 bases, and 15 bases lay between the germline ends. CDR3 nucleotide sequence: TGCGCCAGCAGCATTGCCGGGACGTACAACACCGGGGAGCTGTTTTTT. Translation gives CASSIAGTYNTGELFF.

CDR3 DNA: TGTGCCAGCAGTTGGTCAGCCCTAGATGAGCAGTTCTTC. Protein sequence: CASSWSALDEQFF. The chain uses TRBV27 and TRBJ2-1; unclear D gene. The CDR3 has 13 residues. V lost 4 bases to trimming and J lost 8 bases, with 12 bases between them. Germline V CDR1 and CDR2: MNHEY, SMNVEV (reference sequence).

This rearrangement joins TRBV7-6 to TRBJ2-1, with D perhaps matching TRBD1 (6 bases). The CDR3 runs to 15 residues. Per germline, CDR1 SGHVS and CDR2 FNYEAQ. V was clipped by 6 bases and J by 7 bases, with 19 bases between them. CDR3 DNA: TGTGCCAGCAGGTCAACAACAGGGAGTAGTAATGAGCAGTTCTTC. Translating gives CASRSTTGSSNEQFF.

The genes are TRBV5-1 and TRBJ1-2; D perhaps matches TRBD1 (5 bases). CDR1 is SGHRS, CDR2 YFSETQ, per germline. The CDR3 has 14 residues. V was cut by 1 base and J by 3 bases, with 10 bases left in between. This CDR3 is CASSLSQGDYGYTF. CDR3 sequence (DNA): TGCGCCAGCAGCTTGTCCCAGGGTGACTATGGCTACACCTTC.

The V gene is TRBV6-2 or TRBV6-3, the J gene TRBJ2-7; a weak D match, TRBD1 (5 bases). Germline CDR1 and CDR2: MNHEY and SVGEGT. Trimming stripped 10 bases from V and 4 bases from J, with 20 bases between. CDR3 size: 14 residues. CDR3 sequence: CATIPLLDIYEQYF. In DNA, the CDR3 is TGTGCCACCATTCCTCTCTTGGACATTTACGAGCAGTACTTC.

The chain's CDR3 is CASSLGWGRTTDTQYF. Written as DNA, the CDR3 is TGTGCCAGCAGCTTGGGGTGGGGGAGAACCACAGATACGCAGTATTTT. The chain has TRBV7-2 and TRBJ2-3; the D gene could be TRBD1 or TRBD2 (5 bases each). The length of the CDR3 is 16 residues. Between the trimmed V and J ends, which lost 3 bases and 2 bases, there was a span of 15 bases. CDR1 and CDR2 from the germline V gene are SGHTA and FQGNSA.

This clonotype was recorded a few times. The gene calls are TRBV7-2 and TRBJ2-3; D remains ambiguous. The V end was cut by 5 bases, the J end by 4 bases, with 10 bases between. The CDR3 runs 13 residues. Looked up from germline, CDR1 is SGHTA and CDR2 is FQGNSA. The CDR3 reads CASSRNEADTQYF. The CDR3 nucleotides are TGTGCCAGCAGCAGAAACGAGGCAGATACGCAGTATTTT.

In nucleotides, the CDR3 is TGTGCCAGCACCGTAGCGGGAGGGCCGGGAATTGGTGAGCAGTTCTTC. Amino acid sequence: CASTVAGGPGIGEQFF. This chain uses TRBV27 with TRBJ2-1, with 11 bases fitting TRBD2. V lost 7 bases and J lost 9; bases outside the gene matches: 14. This CDR3 is built from 16 residues. Germline V lookup: CDR1 MNHEY, CDR2 SMNVEV (reference sequence).

The chain uses TRBV29-1 and TRBJ2-6; D gene ambiguous. The ends were cut back, 4 bases at V and 0 bases at J, with 7 bases in the middle. The CDR3 sequence is 14 residues long. Looked up from germline, CDR1 is SQVTM and CDR2 is ANQGSEA. The DNA of the CDR3 is TGCAGCGTTGTCGGCGGCTCTGGGGCCAACGTCCTGACTTTC. Protein sequence: CSVVGGSGANVLTF.

The chain has TRBV5-5 and TRBJ2-5, with TRBD2 identical over 12 bases. The J call is in doubt because the DNA end fits TRBJ2-7 better. CDR1 is SGHKS and CDR2 is YYEKEE in the germline V gene (reference sequence). There are 18 residues in the CDR3. The CDR3 sequence is CASSLGLAGAFLPLEQYF. As DNA, the CDR3 is TGTGCCAGCAGCTTGGGACTAGCGGGAGCCTTTCTCCCCCTCGAGCAGTACTTC.

The chain employs TRBV20-1 and TRBJ2-1; 8 bases are shared with TRBD2. V lost 2 bases and J lost 4; bases outside the gene matches: 13. From germline, CDR1 is DFQATT and CDR2 SNEGSKA (reference sequence). The CDR3 spans 17 residues. The CDR3 DNA reads as TGCAGTGCTAGAAGCCCACAGGGCGGGGGGAATTACAATGAGCAGTTCTTC. Translation gives CSARSPQGGGNYNEQFF.